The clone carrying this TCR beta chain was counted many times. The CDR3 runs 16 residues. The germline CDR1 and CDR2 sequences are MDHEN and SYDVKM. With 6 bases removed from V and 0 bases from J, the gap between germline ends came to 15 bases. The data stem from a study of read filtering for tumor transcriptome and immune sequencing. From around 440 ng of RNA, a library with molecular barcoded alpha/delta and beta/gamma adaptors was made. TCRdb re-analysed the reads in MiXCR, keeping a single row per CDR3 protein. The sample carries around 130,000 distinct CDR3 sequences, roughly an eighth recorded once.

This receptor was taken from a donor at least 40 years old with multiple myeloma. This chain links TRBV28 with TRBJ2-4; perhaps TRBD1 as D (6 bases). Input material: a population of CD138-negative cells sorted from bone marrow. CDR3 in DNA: TGTGCCAGCAGCCCCGGGACAAGTTTAGCCAAAAACATTCAGTACTTC. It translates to CASSPGTSLAKNIQYF.